One sample yielded the 4 T cell receptor beta chains listed below, sequenced in a study of preoperative IRX-2 immunotherapy in early breast cancer. Indicated treatment: preoperative locoregional IRX-2 cytokine immunotherapy. This table comes from immunoSEQ multiplex PCR, and its TCRdb copy is limited to in-frame clones, with some not included. The sample lists some 1,500 clones; roughly 60% were seen once. The specimen was tumor tissue, collected before IRX-2 immunotherapy. These receptors came from a human donor with breast cancer.

Here the CDR3 reads CASSLLSGLFNEQFF. DNA for the CDR3: TGTGCCAGCAGCCTACTCTCGGGACTTTTTAATGAGCAGTTCTTC. The chain has TRBV11-3 and TRBJ2-1; maybe TRBD2 (6 bases). The CDR3 extends over 15 amino acids. Germline CDR1 is SGHNT and CDR2 is YENEEA. V lost 5 bases, J lost 7 bases, and 18 bases lay in between.

The chain combines TRBV11-3 with TRBJ1-1; D unclear. Germline V lookup: CDR1 SGHNT, CDR2 YENEEA. The CDR3 runs to 16 residues. Trimming shortened V by 4 bases and J by 0 bases, and 15 bases separated the two germline ends. The CDR3 DNA is TGTGCCAGCAGCTCCTACACCGGTCCCATGAACACTGAAGCTTTCTTT. Amino acids: CASSSYTGPMNTEAFF.

This chain links TRBV29-1 with TRBJ2-5; D is unclear. Germline V gene lookup returns CDR1 SQVTM and CDR2 ANQGSEA. Trimming left V 0 bases short and J 4 bases short, with 15 bases between. The CDR3 is 15 amino acids. The CDR3 coding sequence is TGCAGCGTTGAAGACACACCCGGGCGTGGAGAGACCCAGTACTTC. Amino acids: CSVEDTPGRGETQYF.

The CDR3 DNA reads as TGTGCCAGCAGCTTAGGACCTACGCTCGGGACGGGCTATGGCTACACCTTC. Translated, it gives CASSLGPTLGTGYGYTF. V and J are TRBV11-3 and TRBJ1-2; tentatively, D is TRBD1 (5 bases). The V gene's germline CDR1 is SGHNT and CDR2 YENEEA. The germline V and J ends were trimmed by 1 base and 4 bases, with 19 bases remaining between them. There are 17 residues in the CDR3.